A single sample gave rise to the 32 T cell receptor beta chains below, sequenced in a study of shared clonotypes between healthy human individuals. Profiled with immunoSEQ multiplex PCR; TCRdb holds only in-frame clones, not every one. The table has roughly 2.6 million clones, around 94% seen once. What was sequenced was naive CD4+ T cells sorted from blood. Regarding subset: CD45RA+ positively selected. The receptors stem from a man younger than 35 in good health.

The chain recombines TRBV7-2 with TRBJ2-5; a weak D match, TRBD2 (5 bases). Looked up from germline, CDR1 is SGHTA and CDR2 is FQGNSA. The CDR3 sequence is 14 residues long. The V end was cut by 4 bases, the J end by 2 bases, with 11 bases between. CDR3 nucleotide sequence: TGTGCCAGCAGCTCATACGGGGTACAAGAGACCCAGTACTTC. Protein sequence: CASSSYGVQETQYF.

This sequence joins TRBV28 and TRBJ1-2, with TRBD1 matching 7 bases. The V gene end was trimmed by 3 bases and the J gene end by 6 bases; junction bases not matched to a gene: 7. This CDR3 has 14 amino acids. From germline, CDR1 is MDHEN and CDR2 SYDVKM. This CDR3 is CASSLTGRNNGYTF. In DNA form, the CDR3 reads TGTGCCAGCAGTTTGACAGGGAGGAACAATGGCTACACCTTC.

The chain uses TRBV6-5 and TRBJ2-5; 8 bases are a match to TRBD2. Judging by the DNA end, TRBJ2-7 fits better; the J call may be wrong. In germline, CDR1 is MNHEY, CDR2 SVGAGI. This CDR3 has 15 amino acids. The CDR3 DNA sequence: TGTGCCAGCAGTTACGGGGTAGCGGGGTCGGGCGAGCAGTACTTC. Translating it yields CASSYGVAGSGEQYF.

The chain joins TRBV6-1 to TRBJ1-6; D is unclear. With 2 bases removed from V and 0 bases from J, the gap between germline ends came to 14 bases. Germline V gene sequence: CDR1 MNHNS, CDR2 SASEGT. The CDR3 is 18 amino acids. The CDR3 spells CASSENTSARSYNSPLHF. In nucleotides, the CDR3 is TGTGCCAGCAGTGAAAACACATCGGCCCGCTCCTATAATTCACCCCTCCACTTT.

CDR3 sequence (DNA): TGTGCCAGCAGATCGACTAGCGGGGCATACAATGAGCAGTTCTTC. Encoded protein: CASRSTSGAYNEQFF. The rearrangement joins TRBV28 to TRBJ2-1; 11 bases are a match to TRBD2. Germline V CDR1 and CDR2: MDHEN, SYDVKM. CDR3 length equals 15 residues. V trimming: 6 bases; J trimming: 4 bases; junction bases outside the gene matches: 5.

Worth noting for this clone: This CDR3 is also generated by other DNA sequences in the sample. V is TRBV18 and J is TRBJ2-7; 14 positions agree with TRBD2. CDR1 is KGHSH, CDR2 LQKENI, per germline. V shed 2 bases and J 4 bases; nucleotides not matched to a gene: 7. The CDR3 sequence is 17 residues long. The CDR3 DNA reads as TGTGCCAGCTCACCAGGGACTAGCGGGAGCCTCTCATACGAGCAGTACTTC. This sequence encodes CASSPGTSGSLSYEQYF. The full variable domain, its missing parts supplied by reference TRBV18 and TRBJ2-7, is NAGVMQNPRHLVRRRGQEARLRCSPMKGHSHVYWYRQLPEEGLKFMVYLQKENIIDESGMPKERFSAEFPKEGPSILRIQQVVRGDSAAYFCASSPGTSGSLSYEQYFGPGTRLTVT.

This chain's CDR3 is CASSQDRGSSGNTIYF. CDR3 coding DNA: TGCGCCAGCAGCCAAGACAGGGGGAGCTCTGGAAACACCATATATTTT. The chain couples TRBV4-3 to TRBJ1-3, with 7 bases aligning to TRBD1. CDR1 and CDR2 from the germline V gene are LGHNA and YSLEER. J lost 0 bases, V lost 0 bases, and 2 bases had no gene match. The CDR3 consists of 16 residues.

This clone was counted a single time. V gene TRBV9 combines with J gene TRBJ2-3, with 7 bases lining up with TRBD1. The CDR3 is 14 residues long. Per the germline V gene, CDR1 is SGDLS and CDR2 is YYNGEE. The junction had 5 bases not matched to a gene; V was cut back by 3 bases and J by 4 bases. This CDR3 is CASSGDRVADTQYF. The CDR3 DNA is TGTGCCAGCAGCGGTGACAGGGTTGCAGATACGCAGTATTTT.

The CDR3 region has the DNA TGTGCCAGCAGCTCTCCGGAACGACAGGCACAGTTCTTC. Its translation is CASSSPERQAQFF. The gene calls are TRBV7-8 and TRBJ2-1; possibly TRBD1 for D (6 bases). Germline loops: CDR1 SGHVS, CDR2 FQNEAQ. V was shortened by 4 bases and J by 13 bases, with 17 bases between the two germline ends. The CDR3 runs 13 residues.

The CDR3 DNA follows: TGTGCCAGCAGCTTAGCGTCGGGGGCGGAAGAGACCCAGTACTTC. This sequence encodes CASSLASGAEETQYF. The V gene is TRBV7-9, the J gene TRBJ2-5; D assignment may be TRBD1 or TRBD2 (6 bases each). The ends were cut back, 0 bases at V and 3 bases at J, with 11 bases in the middle. There are 15 residues in the CDR3. Germline-derived CDR1 and CDR2 are SEHNR and FQNEAQ (reference sequence).

The chain is built from TRBV5-4 and TRBJ2-3; D gene ambiguous. V shed 7 bases and J shed 1 base, with 13 bases lying between them. The CDR3 spans 14 residues. Germline values: CDR1 SGHNT, CDR2 YYREEE (reference sequence). DNA for the CDR3: TGTGCCAGCTCCCCTCTTACCGGCACAGATACGCAGTATTTT. This gives the protein CASSPLTGTDTQYF.

The chain carries TRBV5-5 and TRBJ1-1; TRBD1 matches at 11 bases. V lost 4 bases to trimming and J lost 4 bases; unmatched junction nucleotides: 9. Germline CDR1 and CDR2: SGHKS and YYEKEE (reference sequence). This CDR3 has 16 residues. CDR3 residues: CASSLGTGGWSTEAFF. The CDR3 DNA follows: TGTGCCAGCAGCCTCGGGACAGGGGGATGGAGCACTGAAGCTTTCTTT.

The chain is built from TRBV5-5 and TRBJ2-2; TRBD2 agrees at 8 bases. Per germline, CDR1 SGHKS and CDR2 YYEKEE (reference sequence). Trimming at V came to 4 bases and at J to 4 bases, leaving 3 bases not matched to a gene. The CDR3 sequence is 14 residues long. CDR3 in DNA: TGTGCCAGCAGCCGGACTAGCCCCACCGGGGAGCTGTTTTTT. It specifies CASSRTSPTGELFF.

CDR3 sequence: CASSPGLGPSETQYF. CDR3 in DNA: TGTGCCAGCAGCCCGGGTTTGGGGCCGTCAGAGACCCAGTACTTC. The V gene is TRBV14, the J gene TRBJ2-5; weak D call: TRBD1 (5 bases). This CDR3 is 15 amino acids long. Trimming stripped 4 bases from V and 4 bases from J, with 16 bases between. Germline values: CDR1 SGHDN, CDR2 FVKESK.

V is TRBV6-5 and J is TRBJ2-5; no definite D call. Per the germline V gene, CDR1 is MNHEY and CDR2 is SVGAGI. V gave up 7 bases and J gave up 0 bases, with 12 bases separating them. This CDR3 is 14 amino acids long. CDR3 sequence (DNA): TGTGCCAGCAAGTTGACGGCGGACCAAGAGACCCAGTACTTC. Translating it yields CASKLTADQETQYF.

The J gene is TRBJ2-7, the V gene TRBV15; D gene uncertain. The length of the CDR3 is 14 residues. V lost 1 base and J 2 bases, leaving 9 bases between the germline ends. From germline, CDR1 is LNHNV and CDR2 YYDKDF (reference sequence). CDR3 residues: CATSRGAIPYEQYF. CDR3 DNA sequence: TGTGCCACCAGCAGAGGGGCTATCCCCTACGAGCAGTACTTC. The complete variable domain, with remaining parts taken from reference TRBV15 and TRBJ2-7, reads DAMVIQNPRYQVTQFGKPVTLSCSQTLNHNVMYWYQQKSSQAPKLLFHYYDKDFNNEADTPDNFQSRRPNTSFCFLDIRSPGLGDTAMYLCATSRGAIPYEQYFGPGTRLTVT.

This chain links TRBV7-6 with TRBJ2-2; D remains ambiguous. V lost 1 base and J 3 bases, leaving 0 bases between the germline ends. Per germline, CDR1 SGHVS and CDR2 FNYEAQ. CDR3 length equals 12 residues. CDR3 loop: CASSLDTGELFF. The DNA for the CDR3 is TGTGCCAGCAGCTTAGACACCGGGGAGCTGTTTTTT.

To note about this clone: Different DNA sequences within this sample yield the same CDR3. This chain uses TRBV2 with TRBJ2-3; no firm D call. V dropped 6 bases and J dropped 0 bases, with 7 bases sitting between them. CDR1 and CDR2 (germline): SNHLY, FYNNEI. The CDR3 totals 13 residues. The CDR3 protein is CASRGISTDTQYF. The CDR3 DNA follows: TGTGCCAGCAGGGGAATTAGCACAGATACGCAGTATTTT.

The CDR3 spells CASRQLTVTGELFF. CDR3 in DNA: TGTGCCAGCAGACAGTTGACAGTCACCGGGGAGCTGTTTTTT. V is TRBV2 and J is TRBJ2-2; tentatively, D is TRBD1 (5 bases). The CDR3 is 14 residues long. Trimming stripped 6 bases from V and 4 bases from J, with 12 bases between. Germline CDR1 and CDR2: SNHLY and FYNNEI.

The chain links TRBV5-4 to TRBJ2-1; 8 bases align to TRBD2. The junction had 14 bases not matched to a gene; V was cut back by 4 bases and J by 8 bases. CDR3 length equals 16 residues. Germline V lookup: CDR1 SGHNT, CDR2 YYREEE (reference sequence). CDR3 amino acids: CASSLGGAGVGYEQFF. CDR3 coding DNA: TGTGCCAGCAGCCTCGGGGGGGCCGGCGTAGGCTATGAGCAGTTCTTC.

This chain links TRBV6-5 with TRBJ2-6, with D hard to call. This CDR3 has 15 amino acids. Germline CDR1 MNHEY, CDR2 SVGAGI. V lost 2 bases and J lost 2, with 7 bases in between. The CDR3 DNA sequence: TGTGCCAGCAGTTACCTTGGGACTGGGGCCAACGTCCTGACTTTC. It encodes CASSYLGTGANVLTF.

This clone was counted a few times. The CDR3 nucleotides read TGTGCCTGGAAGATGTTGGACAGGGGAACTGAAGCTTTCTTT. This translates into CAWKMLDRGTEAFF. This rearrangement joins TRBV30 to TRBJ1-1, with 9 bases that match TRBD1. The CDR3 is made up of 14 amino acids. CDR1 is GTSNPN and CDR2 is SVGIG in the germline V gene (reference sequence). V lost 4 bases, J lost 5 bases, and 8 bases stayed unmatched. The variable domain in full, with the rest retrieved from reference TRBV30 and TRBJ1-1, is SQTIHQWPATLVQPVGSPLSLECTVEGTSNPNLYWYRQAAGRGLQLLFYSVGIGQISSEVPQNLSASRPQDRQFILSSKKLLLSDSGFYLCAWKMLDRGTEAFFGQGTRLTVV.

This chain's CDR3 is CASSNRVGTSTDTQYF. DNA for the CDR3: TGTGCCAGCTCCAACAGGGTGGGGACTAGCACAGATACGCAGTATTTT. The chain joins TRBV18 to TRBJ2-3; TRBD1 or TRBD2 may be the D gene (6 bases each). Germline lookup yields CDR1 KGHSH and CDR2 LQKENI. The V end lost 6 bases, the J end lost 0 bases, and 16 bases lay between the germline ends. The CDR3 sequence is 16 residues long.

The V and J genes are TRBV18 and TRBJ1-1; 7 nucleotides line up with TRBD1. The CDR3 has 17 amino acids. Germline V CDR1 and CDR2: KGHSH, LQKENI. The junction had 13 bases not matched to a gene; V was cut back by 1 base and J by 5 bases. The CDR3 loop reads CASSPQPGGYGKTEAFF. The CDR3 DNA sequence: TGTGCCAGCTCACCACAGCCAGGGGGATATGGGAAAACTGAAGCTTTCTTT.

DNA for the CDR3: TGTGCCAGCTCACCACTCCCTACCGAGGGAGATACGCAGTATTTT. This gives the protein CASSPLPTEGDTQYF. The chain carries TRBV18 and TRBJ2-3; tentatively, D is TRBD2 (5 bases). Germline V CDR1 and CDR2: KGHSH, LQKENI. The CDR3 length is 15 residues. V lost 1 base, J lost 5 bases, and 13 bases lay in between.

The J gene is TRBJ2-5, the V gene TRBV7-2, with D tentatively TRBD1 (5 bases). V lost 5 bases, J lost 7 bases, and 11 bases lay in between. The CDR3 covers 12 residues. Germline CDR1 reads SGHTA; CDR2 reads FQGNSA. The CDR3 coding sequence is TGTGCCAGCAGCGATGACAGCCCGACCCAGTACTTC. Its translation is CASSDDSPTQYF.

This clone was counted once. The V and J genes are TRBV18 and TRBJ1-6; no clear D gene. Germline V gene data show CDR1 as KGHSH and CDR2 as LQKENI. The germline V and J ends were trimmed by 4 bases and 10 bases, with 11 bases remaining between them. The CDR3 is made up of 13 amino acids. The DNA for the CDR3 is TGTGCCAGCTCACGAGTTTCCGACTCACCCCTCCACTTT. Translating gives CASSRVSDSPLHF.

This clone was seen once. The V and J genes are TRBV18 and TRBJ2-5; 7 bases line up with TRBD1. The J call is doubtful: the DNA matches TRBJ2-7 better. This CDR3 is built from 14 residues. Germline values: CDR1 KGHSH, CDR2 LQKENI. CDR3 loop: CASAPSGGFIEQYF. The CDR3 DNA reads TGTGCCAGCGCGCCATCAGGGGGTTTCATCGAGCAGTACTTC.

The V call is TRBV18, the J call TRBJ1-4, with a tentative D call TRBD1 (6 bases). CDR1 and CDR2 (germline): KGHSH, LQKENI. This CDR3 comprises 15 residues. The V end was cut by 6 bases, the J end by 8 bases, with 19 bases between. Here the CDR3 reads CASSWGDGQREKLFF. CDR3 coding DNA: TGTGCCAGCTCCTGGGGCGACGGACAGAGAGAAAAACTGTTTTTT.

This clone showed up just once. The CDR3 here is CASSLEAGPPYEQYF. In nucleotides, the CDR3 is TGTGCCAGCAGCTTAGAAGCGGGACCCCCCTACGAGCAGTACTTC. This rearrangement joins TRBV7-9 to TRBJ2-7, with TRBD2 matching 7 bases. Losses at the gene ends were 1 base for V and 2 bases for J; bases not matched to a gene: 5. Germline V lookup: CDR1 SEHNR, CDR2 FQNEAQ (reference sequence). This CDR3 comprises 15 residues. The full variable domain, with the rest looked up from reference TRBV7-9 and TRBJ2-7, is DTGVSQNPRHKITKRGQNVTFRCDPISEHNRLYWYRQTLGQGPEFLTYFQNEAQLEKSRLLSDRFSAERPKGSFSTLEIQRTEQGDSAMYLCASSLEAGPPYEQYFGPGTRLTVT.

As to this clone: At the DNA level, this CDR3 is encoded by other sequences in the same sample as well. The V gene is TRBV6-5, the J gene TRBJ1-3, with no clear D. The V end was cut by 5 bases, the J end by 0 bases, with 8 bases between. This CDR3 region has 14 residues. Germline loops: CDR1 MNHEY, CDR2 SVGAGI. This CDR3 is CASSQGISGNTIYF. DNA of the CDR3: TGTGCCAGCAGTCAAGGTATCTCTGGAAACACCATATATTTT.

The rearrangement uses TRBV5-4 and TRBJ2-2, with 10 bases identical to TRBD2. Germline V gene data show CDR1 as SGHNT and CDR2 as YYREEE (reference sequence). After removal of 2 bases from V and 7 bases from J, the junction contained 8 bases not matched to a gene. The CDR3 runs to 16 residues. The CDR3 protein is CASSFGSGGADGELFF. The CDR3 nucleotides read TGTGCCAGCAGCTTTGGGAGCGGGGGGGCCGACGGGGAGCTGTTTTTT. The full variable domain, in which reference TRBV5-4 and TRBJ2-2 provide the parts outside the CDR3, is ETGVTQSPTHLIKTRGQQVTLRCSSQSGHNTVSWYQQALGQGPQFIFQYYREEENGRGNFPPRFSGLQFPNYSSELNVNALELDDSALYLCASSFGSGGADGELFFGEGSRLTVL.